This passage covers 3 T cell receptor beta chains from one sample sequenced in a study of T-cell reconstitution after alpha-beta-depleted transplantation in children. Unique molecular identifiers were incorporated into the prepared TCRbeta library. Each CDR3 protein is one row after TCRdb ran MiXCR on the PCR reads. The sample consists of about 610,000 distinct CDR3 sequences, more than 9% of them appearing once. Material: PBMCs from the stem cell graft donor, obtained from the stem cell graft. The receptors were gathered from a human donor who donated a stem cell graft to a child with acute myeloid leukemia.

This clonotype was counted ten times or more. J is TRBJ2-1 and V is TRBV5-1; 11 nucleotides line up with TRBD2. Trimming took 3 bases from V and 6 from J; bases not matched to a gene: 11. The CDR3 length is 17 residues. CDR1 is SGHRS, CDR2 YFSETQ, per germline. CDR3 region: CASSYAKTSGTGNEQFF. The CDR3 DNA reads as TGCGCCAGCAGCTATGCGAAGACTAGCGGGACGGGCAATGAGCAGTTCTTC.

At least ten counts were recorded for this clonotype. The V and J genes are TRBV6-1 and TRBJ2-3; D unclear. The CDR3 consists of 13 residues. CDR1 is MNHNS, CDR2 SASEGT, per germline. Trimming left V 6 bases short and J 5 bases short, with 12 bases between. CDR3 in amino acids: CASSSDGGDTQYF. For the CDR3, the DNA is TGTGCCAGCAGCTCGGACGGTGGAGATACGCAGTATTTT.

The CDR3 region is CASSFPSGANVLTF. In DNA, the CDR3 is TGTGCCAGCAGCTTCCCCTCTGGGGCCAACGTCCTGACTTTC. This sequence joins TRBV7-2 and TRBJ2-6; D is ambiguous. Deletions cut 3 bases from V and 0 bases from J, with 3 bases between. Per germline, CDR1 SGHTA and CDR2 FQGNSA. The CDR3 runs to 14 residues.